Included here is one T cell receptor beta chain sequence, with context. Which antigen it targets is not known. Base-call qualities are not available, and no considerably larger clone is one nucleotide away. CDR1 DFQATT and CDR2 SNEGSKA are derived from the germline V gene (reference sequence). Trimming removed 2 bases from V and 2 bases from J, leaving 13 bases between the germline ends. The CDR3 starts with the cysteine, ends with the phenylalanine, and has 15 residues. The read is trimmed to its CDR3 DNA, 45 bases read in frame from base 1. The source of the sample is a study of response to subunit inactivated influenza vaccine (dated by TCRdb to 2016 to 2019). For the wider study: Deep quantitative profiling of the T cell receptor repertoire was used in the study to follow responses to a trivalent subunit inactivated influenza vaccine.

General findings and caveats noted by the study authors: It was suggested by the authors that each seasonal influenza vaccination may recruit only a limited number of new T cells.

Library construction relied on RT-PCR. Sequencing was performed on an Illumina HiSeq 2500. The public reads were reanalyzed by TCRdb: fastp trimming at Q25, MiXCR alignment, in-frame beta chains only. Entries are consolidated by CDR3 protein sequence, retaining the most common genes and DNA. For this sample there are 710,000 or so distinct CDR3 sequences; approximately 14% appear just once. The biggest ten clones account for approximately 10% of the sample. The receptor chain draws on TRBV20-1 and TRBJ2-1, and possibly TRBD2, on 5 matching bases. Material: PBMCs from blood, obtained approximately 13 days after vaccination. This receptor was obtained from a middle-aged man who received an inactivated influenza vaccine. Donor details come from another sample of the same person, matched by shared clones. The CDR3 corresponds to CSARLPSLAYNEQFF. The base sequence is TGCAGTGCTAGATTGCCTAGCTTAGCCTACAATGAGCAGTTCTTC.